These 12 T cell receptor beta chains were all obtained from the same sample, sequenced in a study of T cells in localized non-small cell lung cancer. Method: immunoSEQ multiplex PCR; TCRdb's copy keeps in-frame clones and lacks some. The sample lists under 40,000 clones; roughly nine tenths were seen once. Sample: peripheral blood mononuclear cells, taken before any cancer treatment. The receptors were gathered from a man aged 40 to 70 with stage III lung adenocarcinoma.

This clone occurred once. The chain carries TRBV6-5 and TRBJ2-5; 9 bases are shared with TRBD1. Germline loops: CDR1 MNHEY, CDR2 SVGAGI. This CDR3 has 14 amino acids. V dropped 7 bases and J dropped 5; count of bases not matched to a gene: 8. The CDR3 loop is CASTKQGAGETQYF. The CDR3 DNA reads as TGTGCCAGCACAAAACAGGGGGCAGGGGAGACCCAGTACTTC.

The V and J genes are TRBV9 and TRBJ1-2; D may be TRBD1 (5 bases). Trimming took off 0 bases at V and 8 bases at J, with 17 bases between the two ends. Germline V lookup: CDR1 SGDLS, CDR2 YYNGEE. The CDR3 runs 15 residues. CDR3 in amino acids: CASSVGSSGRGGYTF. The CDR3 nucleotides are TGTGCCAGCAGCGTAGGCAGCTCAGGGCGGGGCGGCTACACCTTC.

This clone was observed once. J is TRBJ1-2 and V is TRBV7-8; 10 bases agree with TRBD1. CDR1 is SGHVS and CDR2 is FQNEAQ in the germline V gene. V lost 2 bases and J lost 8; bases outside the gene matches: 8. The CDR3 is made up of 15 amino acids. DNA of the CDR3: TGTGCCAGCAGCTTATCAGGACAGGGGGAAGGGGGCTACACCTTC. Residues: CASSLSGQGEGGYTF.

V usage is TRBV5-4 and J usage is TRBJ2-2, with TRBD1 matching 9 bases. J gave up 6 bases and V 4 bases, and 10 bases lay outside the gene matches. Per the germline V gene, CDR1 is SGHNT and CDR2 is YYREEE (reference sequence). The CDR3 loop spans 16 amino acids. The CDR3 region is CASSPNFRQGAGELFF. The DNA for the CDR3 is TGTGCCAGCAGCCCTAACTTTCGACAGGGGGCCGGGGAGCTGTTTTTT.

The chain uses TRBV7-8 and TRBJ1-1, with 8 bases that match TRBD1. CDR3 size: 17 residues. V lost 5 bases, J lost 3 bases, and 14 bases stayed unmatched. CDR1 and CDR2 from the germline V gene are SGHVS and FQNEAQ. For the CDR3, the DNA is TGTGCCAGCAGCCGCAGACAGGGGCGACTTTTGGACACTGAAGCTTTCTTT. Protein: CASSRRQGRLLDTEAFF. Variable domain in full (rest from reference TRBV7-8 and TRBJ1-1): GAGVSQSPRYKVAKRGQDVALRCDPISGHVSLFWYQQALGQGPEFLTYFQNEAQLDKSGLPSDRFFAERPEGSVSTLKIQRTQQEDSAVYLCASSRRQGRLLDTEAFFGQGTRLTVV.

The J gene is TRBJ2-2, the V gene TRBV9; either TRBD1 or TRBD2 may supply D (6 bases each). Germline CDR1 SGDLS, CDR2 YYNGEE. This CDR3 is 16 amino acids long. V was shortened by 3 bases and J by 3 bases, with 15 bases between the two germline ends. The chain's CDR3 is CASSAYRDSYTGELFF. The CDR3 DNA reads TGTGCCAGCAGCGCTTACAGGGACTCTTACACCGGGGAGCTGTTTTTT.

V and J are TRBV5-1 and TRBJ2-7, with 8 bases that match TRBD2. CDR1 and CDR2 (germline): SGHRS, YFSETQ. After removal of 8 bases from V and 0 bases from J, the junction contained 7 bases not matched to a gene. This CDR3 is 14 amino acids long. CDR3 region: CASNLGGDSYEQYF. Here the CDR3 DNA reads TGCGCCAGTAACCTCGGGGGGGACTCCTACGAGCAGTACTTC.

J is TRBJ2-7 and V is TRBV10-3; TRBD1 matches at 8 bases. This CDR3 has 15 residues. Germline loops: CDR1 ENHRY, CDR2 SYGVKD. V shed 6 bases, J shed 0 bases, and the junction held 7 bases outside the gene matches. The CDR3 DNA sequence: TGTGCCATCAGCTTCCAGGACAGGGCCTCCTACGAGCAGTACTTC. Amino acids: CAISFQDRASYEQYF.

This clone was seen a single time. Here the CDR3 reads CASSPDSGRNTEAFF. The CDR3 DNA is TGTGCCAGCTCACCTGACTCGGGACGGAACACTGAAGCTTTCTTT. V gene TRBV18 combines with J gene TRBJ1-1, with a tentative D call TRBD1 (5 bases). V was trimmed by 3 bases and J by 1 base, leaving 12 bases between them. The germline V gene has CDR1 KGHSH and CDR2 LQKENI. The CDR3 spans 15 residues.

The V gene is TRBV4-1, the J gene TRBJ2-1; 15 bases are shared with TRBD2. The germline gives CDR1 MGHRA, CDR2 YSYEKL. CDR3 length: 19 amino acids. V shed 6 bases and J 0 bases; nucleotides not matched to a gene: 9. The CDR3 loop is CASSPGTSGGKSSYNEQFF. The CDR3 nucleotides are TGCGCCAGCAGTCCCGGGACTAGCGGGGGGAAGAGCTCCTACAATGAGCAGTTCTTC.

The chain links TRBV6-5 to TRBJ1-4; 9 nucleotides line up with TRBD1. The V gene end was trimmed by 6 bases and the J gene end by 8 bases; junction bases not matched to a gene: 10. This CDR3 region has 15 residues. The germline CDR1 and CDR2 sequences are MNHEY and SVGAGI. The CDR3 loop is CASSEGQGVWEKLFF. The DNA for the CDR3 is TGTGCCAGCAGCGAGGGACAGGGAGTCTGGGAAAAACTGTTTTTT.

V and J are TRBV5-4 and TRBJ2-2; D possibly corresponds to TRBD1 (5 bases). Germline V lookup: CDR1 SGHNT, CDR2 YYREEE (reference sequence). This CDR3 spans 15 amino acids. V lost 0 bases, J lost 0 bases, and 6 bases lay in between. The CDR3 region is CASSLGQSNTGELFF. CDR3 in DNA: TGTGCCAGCAGCTTGGGACAGTCGAACACCGGGGAGCTGTTTTTT. The whole variable domain, filled in from reference TRBV5-4 and TRBJ2-2, reads ETGVTQSPTHLIKTRGQQVTLRCSSQSGHNTVSWYQQALGQGPQFIFQYYREEENGRGNFPPRFSGLQFPNYSSELNVNALELDDSALYLCASSLGQSNTGELFFGEGSRLTVL.